This TCR beta chain was observed in a study of blood T cell repertoires in COVID-19. The method was immunoSEQ multiplex PCR; TCRdb's version includes in-frame clones alone and lacks a portion of them. The sample yields more than 150,000 clones, 75% to 90% seen once. The sequenced sample was peripheral blood. This clonotype was obtained from a man between 70 and 80 years old with active or convalescent COVID-19.

The CDR3 DNA reads TGTGCCAGCAGTGCAGACAGTACGAGGGGGAATGAAAAACTGTTTTTT. As protein: CASSADSTRGNEKLFF. V usage is TRBV6-6 and J usage is TRBJ1-4; maybe TRBD1 (6 bases). Trimming cost V 5 bases and J 5 bases, with 18 bases left between them. The CDR3 loop spans 16 amino acids. The germline CDR1 and CDR2 sequences are MNHNY and SVGAGI (reference sequence).